The entry that follows covers one TCR beta chain sequence. The method was immunoSEQ multiplex PCR; TCRdb's version includes in-frame clones alone and lacks a portion of them. Of around 600,000 clones in the sample, 85% to 95% were seen once. Trimming took 6 bases from V and 6 from J, leaving 7 bases between them. Germline V gives CDR1 DFQATT, CDR2 SNEGSKA (reference sequence). There are 10 residues in the CDR3. Cells designated naive CD8 were CD45RO-negative and were positively selected for CCR7, with terminally differentiated effector memory CD45RA+ cells excluded. This specimen belongs to a study of shared clonotypes between healthy human individuals. About the study: For every donor, three CD4 naive, three CD4 memory, two CD8 naive and one CD8 memory plates were used.

V and J are TRBV20-1 and TRBJ2-3; D unclear. The specimen was naive CD8+ T cells sorted from blood. The TCR originated in a woman aged 25 to 39 in good health. The CDR3 coding sequence is TGCAGTGCAATGGCGGATACGCAGTATTTT. Translated: CSAMADTQYF.